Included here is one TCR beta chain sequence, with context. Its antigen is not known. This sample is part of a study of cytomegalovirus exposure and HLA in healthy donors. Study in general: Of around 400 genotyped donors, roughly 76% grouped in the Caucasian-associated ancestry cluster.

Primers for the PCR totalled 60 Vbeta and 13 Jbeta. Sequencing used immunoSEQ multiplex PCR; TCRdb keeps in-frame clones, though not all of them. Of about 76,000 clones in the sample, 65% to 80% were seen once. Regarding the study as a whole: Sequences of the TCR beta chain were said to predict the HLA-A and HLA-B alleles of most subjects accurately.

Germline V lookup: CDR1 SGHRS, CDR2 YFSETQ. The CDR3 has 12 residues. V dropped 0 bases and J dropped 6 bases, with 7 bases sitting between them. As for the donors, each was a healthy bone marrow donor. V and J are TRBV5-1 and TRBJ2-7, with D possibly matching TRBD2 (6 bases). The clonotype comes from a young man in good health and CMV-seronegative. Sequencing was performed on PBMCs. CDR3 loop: CASSLGGGEQYF. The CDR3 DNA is TGCGCCAGCAGCTTGGGGGGAGGCGAGCAGTACTTC.